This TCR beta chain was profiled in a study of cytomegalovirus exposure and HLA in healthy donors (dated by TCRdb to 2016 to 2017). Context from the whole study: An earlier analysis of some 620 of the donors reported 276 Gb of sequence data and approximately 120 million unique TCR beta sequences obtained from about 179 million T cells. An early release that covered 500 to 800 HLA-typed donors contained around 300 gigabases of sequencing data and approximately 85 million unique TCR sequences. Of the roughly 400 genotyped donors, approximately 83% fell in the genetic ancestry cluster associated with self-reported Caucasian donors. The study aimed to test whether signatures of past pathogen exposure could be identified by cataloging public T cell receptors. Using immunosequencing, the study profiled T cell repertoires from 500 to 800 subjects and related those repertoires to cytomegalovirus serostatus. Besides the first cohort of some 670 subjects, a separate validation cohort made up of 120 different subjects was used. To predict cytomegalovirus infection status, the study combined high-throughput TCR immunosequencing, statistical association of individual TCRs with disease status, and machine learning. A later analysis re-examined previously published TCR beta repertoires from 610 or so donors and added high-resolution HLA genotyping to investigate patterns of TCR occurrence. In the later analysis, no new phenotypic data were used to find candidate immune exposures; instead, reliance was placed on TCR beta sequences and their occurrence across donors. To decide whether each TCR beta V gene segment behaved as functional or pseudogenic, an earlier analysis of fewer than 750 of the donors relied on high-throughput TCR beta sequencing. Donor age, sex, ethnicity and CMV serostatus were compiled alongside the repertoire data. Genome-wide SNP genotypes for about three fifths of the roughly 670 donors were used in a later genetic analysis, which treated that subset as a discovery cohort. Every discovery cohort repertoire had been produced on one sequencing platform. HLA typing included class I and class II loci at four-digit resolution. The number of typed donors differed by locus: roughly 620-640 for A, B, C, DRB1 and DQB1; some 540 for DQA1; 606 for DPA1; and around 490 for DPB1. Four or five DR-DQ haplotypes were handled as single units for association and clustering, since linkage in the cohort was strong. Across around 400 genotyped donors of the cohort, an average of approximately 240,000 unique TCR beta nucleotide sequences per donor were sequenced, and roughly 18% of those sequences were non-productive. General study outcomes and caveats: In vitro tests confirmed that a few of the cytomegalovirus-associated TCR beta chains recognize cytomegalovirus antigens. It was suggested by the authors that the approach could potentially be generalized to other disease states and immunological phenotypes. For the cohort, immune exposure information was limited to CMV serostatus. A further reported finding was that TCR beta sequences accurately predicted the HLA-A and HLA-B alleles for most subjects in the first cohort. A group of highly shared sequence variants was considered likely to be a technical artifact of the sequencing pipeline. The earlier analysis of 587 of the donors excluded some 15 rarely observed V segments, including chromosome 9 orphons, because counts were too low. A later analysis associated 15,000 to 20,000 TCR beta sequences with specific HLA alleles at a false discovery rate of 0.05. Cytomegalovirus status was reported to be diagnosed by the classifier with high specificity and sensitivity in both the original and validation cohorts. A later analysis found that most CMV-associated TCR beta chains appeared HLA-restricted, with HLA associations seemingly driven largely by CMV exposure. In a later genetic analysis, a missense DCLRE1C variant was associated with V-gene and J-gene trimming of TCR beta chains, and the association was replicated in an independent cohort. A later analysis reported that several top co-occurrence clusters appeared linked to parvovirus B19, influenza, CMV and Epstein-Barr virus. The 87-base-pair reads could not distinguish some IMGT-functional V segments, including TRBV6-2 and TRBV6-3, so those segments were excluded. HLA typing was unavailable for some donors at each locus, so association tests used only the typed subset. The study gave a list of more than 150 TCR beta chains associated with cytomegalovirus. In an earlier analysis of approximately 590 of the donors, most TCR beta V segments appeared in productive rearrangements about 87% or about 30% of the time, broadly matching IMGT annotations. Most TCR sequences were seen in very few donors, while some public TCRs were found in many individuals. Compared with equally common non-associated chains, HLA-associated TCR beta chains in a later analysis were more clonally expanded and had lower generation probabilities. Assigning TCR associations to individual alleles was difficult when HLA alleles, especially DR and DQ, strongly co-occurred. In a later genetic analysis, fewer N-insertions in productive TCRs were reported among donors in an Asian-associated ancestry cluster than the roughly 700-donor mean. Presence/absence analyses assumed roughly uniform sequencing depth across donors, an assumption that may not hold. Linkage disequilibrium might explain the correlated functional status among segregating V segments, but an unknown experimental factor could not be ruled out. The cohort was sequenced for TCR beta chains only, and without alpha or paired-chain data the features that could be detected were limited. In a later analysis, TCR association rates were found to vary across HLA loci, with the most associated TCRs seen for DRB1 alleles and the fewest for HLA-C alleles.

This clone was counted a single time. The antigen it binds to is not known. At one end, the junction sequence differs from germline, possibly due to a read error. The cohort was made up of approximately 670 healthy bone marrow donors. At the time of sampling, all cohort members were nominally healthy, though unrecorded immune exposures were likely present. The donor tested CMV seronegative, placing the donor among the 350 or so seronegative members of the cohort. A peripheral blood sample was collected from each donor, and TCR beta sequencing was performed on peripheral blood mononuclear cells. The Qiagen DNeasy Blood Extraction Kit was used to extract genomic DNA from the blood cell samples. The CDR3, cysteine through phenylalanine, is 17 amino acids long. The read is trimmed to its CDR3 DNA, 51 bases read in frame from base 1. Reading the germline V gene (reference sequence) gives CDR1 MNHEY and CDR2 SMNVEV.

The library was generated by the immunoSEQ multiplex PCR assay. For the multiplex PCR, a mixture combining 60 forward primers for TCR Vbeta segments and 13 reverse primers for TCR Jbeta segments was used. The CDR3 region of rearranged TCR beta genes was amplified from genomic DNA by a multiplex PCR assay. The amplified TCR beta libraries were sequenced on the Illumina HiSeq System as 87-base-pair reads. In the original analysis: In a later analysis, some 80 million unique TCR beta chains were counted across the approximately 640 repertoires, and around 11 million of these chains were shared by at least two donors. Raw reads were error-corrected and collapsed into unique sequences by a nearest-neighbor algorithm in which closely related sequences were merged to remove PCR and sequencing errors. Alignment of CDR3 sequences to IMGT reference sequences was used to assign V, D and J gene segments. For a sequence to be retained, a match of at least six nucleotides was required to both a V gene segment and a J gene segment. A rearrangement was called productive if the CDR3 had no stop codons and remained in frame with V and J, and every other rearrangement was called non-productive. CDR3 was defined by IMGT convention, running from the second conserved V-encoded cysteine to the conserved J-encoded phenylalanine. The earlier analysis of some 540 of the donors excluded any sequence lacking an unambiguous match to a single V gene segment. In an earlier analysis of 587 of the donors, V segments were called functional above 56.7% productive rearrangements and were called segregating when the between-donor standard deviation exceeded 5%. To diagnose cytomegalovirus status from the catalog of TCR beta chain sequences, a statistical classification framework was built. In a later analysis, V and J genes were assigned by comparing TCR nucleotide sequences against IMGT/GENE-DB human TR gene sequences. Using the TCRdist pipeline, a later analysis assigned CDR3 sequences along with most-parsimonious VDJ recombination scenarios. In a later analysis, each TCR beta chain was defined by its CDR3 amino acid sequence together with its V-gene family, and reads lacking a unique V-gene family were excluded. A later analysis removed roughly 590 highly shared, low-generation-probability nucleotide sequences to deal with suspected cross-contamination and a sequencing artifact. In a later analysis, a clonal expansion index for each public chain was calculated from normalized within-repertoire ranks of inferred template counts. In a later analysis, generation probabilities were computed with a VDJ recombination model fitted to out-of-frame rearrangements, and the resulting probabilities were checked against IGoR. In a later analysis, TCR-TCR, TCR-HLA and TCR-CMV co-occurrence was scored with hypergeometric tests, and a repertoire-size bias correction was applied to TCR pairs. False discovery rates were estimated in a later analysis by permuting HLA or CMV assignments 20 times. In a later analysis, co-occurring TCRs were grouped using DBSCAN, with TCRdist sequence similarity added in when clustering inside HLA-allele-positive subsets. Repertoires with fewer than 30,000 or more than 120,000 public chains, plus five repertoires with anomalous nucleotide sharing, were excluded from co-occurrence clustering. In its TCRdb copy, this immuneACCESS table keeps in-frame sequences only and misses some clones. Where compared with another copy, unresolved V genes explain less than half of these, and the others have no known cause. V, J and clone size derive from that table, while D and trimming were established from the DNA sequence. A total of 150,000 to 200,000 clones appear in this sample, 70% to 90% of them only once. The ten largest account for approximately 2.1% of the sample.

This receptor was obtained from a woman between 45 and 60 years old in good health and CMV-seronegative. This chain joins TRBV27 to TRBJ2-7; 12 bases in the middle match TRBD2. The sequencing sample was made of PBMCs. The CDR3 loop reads CTSSLTSGSGPLYEQYF. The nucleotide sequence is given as TGTACCAGCAGTTTGACTAGCGGGAGTGGTCCTCTCTACGAGCAGTACTTC.